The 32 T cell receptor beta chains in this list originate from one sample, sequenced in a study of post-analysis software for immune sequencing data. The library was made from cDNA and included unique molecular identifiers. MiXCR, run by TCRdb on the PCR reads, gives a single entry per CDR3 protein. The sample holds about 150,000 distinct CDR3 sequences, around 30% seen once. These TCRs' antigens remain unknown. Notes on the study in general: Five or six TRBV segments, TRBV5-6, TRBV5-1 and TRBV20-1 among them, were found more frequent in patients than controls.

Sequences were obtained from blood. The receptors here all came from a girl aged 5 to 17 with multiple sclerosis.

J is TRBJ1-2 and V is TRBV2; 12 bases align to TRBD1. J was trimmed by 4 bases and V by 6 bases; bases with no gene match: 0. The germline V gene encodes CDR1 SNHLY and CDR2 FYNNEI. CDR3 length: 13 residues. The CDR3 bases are TGTGCCAGCAGGGGACAGGGGGCCTATGGCTACACCTTC. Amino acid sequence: CASRGQGAYGYTF.

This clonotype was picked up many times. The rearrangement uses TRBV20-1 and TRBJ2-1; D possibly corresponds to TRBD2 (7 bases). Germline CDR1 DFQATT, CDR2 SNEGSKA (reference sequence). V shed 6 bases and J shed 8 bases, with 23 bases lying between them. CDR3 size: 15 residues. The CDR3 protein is CSATQEGRGGHEQFF. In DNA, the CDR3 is TGCAGTGCGACGCAGGAAGGGAGGGGGGGACATGAGCAGTTCTTC.

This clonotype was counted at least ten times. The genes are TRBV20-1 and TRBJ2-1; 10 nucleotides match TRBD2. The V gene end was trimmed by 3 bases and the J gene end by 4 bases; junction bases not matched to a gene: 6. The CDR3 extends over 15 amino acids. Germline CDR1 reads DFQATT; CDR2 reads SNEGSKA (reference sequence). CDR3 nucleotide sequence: TGCAGTGCTAGGGAGCTAGCGGGAGCATACAATGAGCAGTTCTTC. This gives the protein CSARELAGAYNEQFF.

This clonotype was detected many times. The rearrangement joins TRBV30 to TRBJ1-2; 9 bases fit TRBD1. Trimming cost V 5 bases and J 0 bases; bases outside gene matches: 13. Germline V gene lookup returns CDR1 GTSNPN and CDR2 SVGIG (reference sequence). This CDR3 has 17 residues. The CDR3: CAWGDRDAPFPNYGYTF. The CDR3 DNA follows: TGTGCCTGGGGGGACAGGGATGCTCCTTTCCCTAACTATGGCTACACCTTC.

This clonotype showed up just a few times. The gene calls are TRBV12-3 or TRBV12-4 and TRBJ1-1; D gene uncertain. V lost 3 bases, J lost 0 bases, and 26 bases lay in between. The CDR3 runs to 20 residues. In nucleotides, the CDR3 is TGTGCCAGCAGTTTCCGAGGGCGTGGGATAAGAGGGCCTCTGAACACTGAAGCTTTCTTT. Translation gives CASSFRGRGIRGPLNTEAFF.

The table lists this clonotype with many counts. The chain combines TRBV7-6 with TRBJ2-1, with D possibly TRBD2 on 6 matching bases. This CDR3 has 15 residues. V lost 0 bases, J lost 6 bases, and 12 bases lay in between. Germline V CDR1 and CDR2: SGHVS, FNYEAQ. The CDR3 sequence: CASSLAVGGGNEQFF. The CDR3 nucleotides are TGTGCCAGCAGCTTAGCGGTGGGAGGAGGCAATGAGCAGTTCTTC.

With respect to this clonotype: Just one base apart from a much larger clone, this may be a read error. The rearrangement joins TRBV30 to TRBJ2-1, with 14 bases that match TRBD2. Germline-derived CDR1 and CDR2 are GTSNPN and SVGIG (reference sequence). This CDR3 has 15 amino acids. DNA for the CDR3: TGTGCCTGGAGTGGGACTAGCGGGGGGTACAATGGGCAGTTCTTC. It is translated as CAWSGTSGGYNGQFF.

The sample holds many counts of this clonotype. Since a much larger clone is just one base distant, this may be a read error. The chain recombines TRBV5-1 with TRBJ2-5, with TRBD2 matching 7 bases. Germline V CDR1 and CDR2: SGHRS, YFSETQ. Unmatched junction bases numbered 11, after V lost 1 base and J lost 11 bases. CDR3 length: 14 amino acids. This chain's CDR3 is CASSLKLAGNEQYF. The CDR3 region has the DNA TGCGCCAGCAGCTTGAAGTTAGCGGGCAATGAGCAGTACTTC.

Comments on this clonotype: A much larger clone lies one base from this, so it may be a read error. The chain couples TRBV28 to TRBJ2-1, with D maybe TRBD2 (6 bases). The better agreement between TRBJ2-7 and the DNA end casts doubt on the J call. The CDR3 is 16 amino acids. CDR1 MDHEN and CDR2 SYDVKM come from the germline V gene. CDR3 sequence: CASSLIPLEGWYEQYF. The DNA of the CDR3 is TGTGCCAGCAGTTTAATCCCCTTGGAGGGCTGGTACGAGCAGTACTTC.

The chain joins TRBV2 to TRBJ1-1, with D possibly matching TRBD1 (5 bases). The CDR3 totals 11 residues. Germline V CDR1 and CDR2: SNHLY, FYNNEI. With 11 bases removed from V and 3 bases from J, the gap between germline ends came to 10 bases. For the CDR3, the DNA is TGTGCCGGACAAAGGGACACTGAAGCTTTCTTT. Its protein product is CAGQRDTEAFF.

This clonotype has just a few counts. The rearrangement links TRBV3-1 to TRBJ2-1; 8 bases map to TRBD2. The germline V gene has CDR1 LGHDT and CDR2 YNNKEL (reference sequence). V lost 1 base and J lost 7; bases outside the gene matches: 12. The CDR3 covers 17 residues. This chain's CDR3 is CASSQGVVAGGRNEQFF. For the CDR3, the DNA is TGTGCCAGCAGCCAAGGGGTGGTCGCGGGAGGCCGGAATGAGCAGTTCTTC.

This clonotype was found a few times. The CDR3 loop is CSARDRAEAYNEQFF. The CDR3 DNA reads as TGCAGTGCTAGGGATCGGGCAGAGGCCTACAATGAGCAGTTCTTC. V and J are TRBV20-1 and TRBJ2-1, with D unclear. This CDR3 is 15 amino acids long. V was trimmed by 3 bases and J by 2 bases, leaving 14 bases between them. CDR1 and CDR2 (germline): DFQATT, SNEGSKA (reference sequence).

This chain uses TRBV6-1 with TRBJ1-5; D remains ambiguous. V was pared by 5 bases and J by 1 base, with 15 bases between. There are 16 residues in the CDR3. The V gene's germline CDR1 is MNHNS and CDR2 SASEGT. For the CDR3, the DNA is TGTGCCAGCAGTCCCCTTACATCGCCCAGCAATCAGCCCCAGCATTTT. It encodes CASSPLTSPSNQPQHF.

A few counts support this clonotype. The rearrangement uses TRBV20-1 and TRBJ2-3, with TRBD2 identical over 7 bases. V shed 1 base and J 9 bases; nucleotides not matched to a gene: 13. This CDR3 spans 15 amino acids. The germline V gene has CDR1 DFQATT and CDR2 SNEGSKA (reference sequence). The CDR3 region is CSARASGVRGRTQYF. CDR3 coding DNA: TGCAGTGCTAGAGCCAGCGGGGTTCGGGGTAGGACGCAGTATTTT.

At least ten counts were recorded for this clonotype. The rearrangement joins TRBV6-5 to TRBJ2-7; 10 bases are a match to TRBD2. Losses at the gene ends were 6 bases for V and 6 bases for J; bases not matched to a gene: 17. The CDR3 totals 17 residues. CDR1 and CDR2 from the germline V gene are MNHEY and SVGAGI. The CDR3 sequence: CASRAGENRASGSEQYF. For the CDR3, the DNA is TGTGCCAGCAGGGCTGGGGAGAACAGGGCTAGCGGGAGCGAGCAGTACTTC.

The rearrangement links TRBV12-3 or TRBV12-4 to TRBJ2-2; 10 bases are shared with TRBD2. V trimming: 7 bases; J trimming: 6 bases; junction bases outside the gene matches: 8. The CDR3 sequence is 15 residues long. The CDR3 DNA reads TGTGCCAGCAATAATGAGCTAGCGGGAGCCGGGGAGCTGTTTTTT. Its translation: CASNNELAGAGELFF.

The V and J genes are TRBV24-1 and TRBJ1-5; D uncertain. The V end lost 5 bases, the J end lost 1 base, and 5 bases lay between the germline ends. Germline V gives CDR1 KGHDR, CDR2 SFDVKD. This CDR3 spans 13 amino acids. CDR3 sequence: CATSGLSNQPQHF. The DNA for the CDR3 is TGTGCCACCAGTGGGCTAAGCAATCAGCCCCAGCATTTT.

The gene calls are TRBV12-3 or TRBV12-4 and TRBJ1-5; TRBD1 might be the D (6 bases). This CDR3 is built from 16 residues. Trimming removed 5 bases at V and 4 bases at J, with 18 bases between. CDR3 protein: CASSLPPGTSNQPQHF. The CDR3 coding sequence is TGTGCCAGCAGTCTCCCCCCCGGGACATCGAATCAGCCCCAGCATTTT.

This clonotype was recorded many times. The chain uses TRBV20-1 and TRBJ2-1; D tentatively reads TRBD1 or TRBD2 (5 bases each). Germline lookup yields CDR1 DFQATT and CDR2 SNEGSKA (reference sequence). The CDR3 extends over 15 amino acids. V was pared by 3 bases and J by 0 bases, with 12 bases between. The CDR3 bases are TGCAGTGCTAGTTATACTGGGACCTCCTACAATGAGCAGTTCTTC. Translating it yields CSASYTGTSYNEQFF.

The CDR3 protein is CASSQGSFRQLSYEQYF. The CDR3 DNA is TGTGCCAGCAGCCAAGGATCATTCCGCCAGCTCTCCTACGAGCAGTACTTC. The chain recombines TRBV28 with TRBJ2-7; D is uncertain. Trimming cost V 6 bases and J 0 bases, with 21 bases left between them. The CDR3 has 17 residues. CDR1 is MDHEN and CDR2 is SYDVKM in the germline V gene.

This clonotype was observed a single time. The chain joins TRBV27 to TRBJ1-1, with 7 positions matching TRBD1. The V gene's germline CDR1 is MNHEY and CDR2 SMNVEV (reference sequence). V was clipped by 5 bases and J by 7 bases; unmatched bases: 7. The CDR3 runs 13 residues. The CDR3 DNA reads TGTGCCAGCAGTGATGGGACAGCGGTTGAAGCTTTCTTT. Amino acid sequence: CASSDGTAVEAFF.

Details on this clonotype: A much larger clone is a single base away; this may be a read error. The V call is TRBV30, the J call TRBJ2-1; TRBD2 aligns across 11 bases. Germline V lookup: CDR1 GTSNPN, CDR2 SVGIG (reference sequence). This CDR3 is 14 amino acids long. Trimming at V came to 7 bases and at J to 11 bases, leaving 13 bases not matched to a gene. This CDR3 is CAFSGRAGGDKQFF. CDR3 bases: TGTGCCTTTAGCGGGAGGGCCGGTGGGGATAAGCAGTTCTTC. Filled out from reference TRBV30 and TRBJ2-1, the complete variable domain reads SQTIHQWPATLVQPVGSPLSLECTVEGTSNPNLYWYRQAAGRGLQLLFYSVGIGQISSEVPQNLSASRPQDRQFILSSKKLLLSDSGFYLCAFSGRAGGDKQFFGPGTRLTVL.

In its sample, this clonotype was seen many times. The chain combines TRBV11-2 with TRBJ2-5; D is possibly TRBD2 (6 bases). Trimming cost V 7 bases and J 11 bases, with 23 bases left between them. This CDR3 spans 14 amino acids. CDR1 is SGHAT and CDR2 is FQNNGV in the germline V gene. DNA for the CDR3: TGTGCCAGCACCTCCTCCGGAGGGGCTGGAGAGCAGTACTTC. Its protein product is CASTSSGGAGEQYF. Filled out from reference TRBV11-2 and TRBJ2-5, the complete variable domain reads EAGVAQSPRYKIIEKRQSVAFWCNPISGHATLYWYQQILGQGPKLLIQFQNNGVVDDSQLPKDRFSAERLKGVDSTLKIQPAKLEDSAVYLCASTSSGGAGEQYFGPGTRLLVL.

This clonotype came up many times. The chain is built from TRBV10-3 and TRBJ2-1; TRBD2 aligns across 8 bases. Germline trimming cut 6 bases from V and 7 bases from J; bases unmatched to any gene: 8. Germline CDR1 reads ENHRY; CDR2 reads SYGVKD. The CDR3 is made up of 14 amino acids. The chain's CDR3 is CAIREGLEVNEQFF. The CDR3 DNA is TGTGCCATCAGAGAGGGACTAGAGGTAAATGAGCAGTTCTTC.

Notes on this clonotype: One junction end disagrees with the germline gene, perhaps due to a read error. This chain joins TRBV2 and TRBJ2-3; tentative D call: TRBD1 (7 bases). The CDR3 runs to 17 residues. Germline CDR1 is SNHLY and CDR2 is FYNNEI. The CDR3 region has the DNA TGTGCCAGCAGTCAATACGGGGGACAGAGTGCCACAGATGCGCAGTATTTT. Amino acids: CASSQYGGQSATDAQYF.

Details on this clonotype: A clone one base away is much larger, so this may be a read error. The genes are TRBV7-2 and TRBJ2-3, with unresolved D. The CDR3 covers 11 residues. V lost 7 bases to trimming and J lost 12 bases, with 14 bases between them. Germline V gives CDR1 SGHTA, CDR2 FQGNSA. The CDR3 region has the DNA TGTGCCAGCACCCAACTCCAACCACAGTATTTT. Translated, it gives CASTQLQPQYF.

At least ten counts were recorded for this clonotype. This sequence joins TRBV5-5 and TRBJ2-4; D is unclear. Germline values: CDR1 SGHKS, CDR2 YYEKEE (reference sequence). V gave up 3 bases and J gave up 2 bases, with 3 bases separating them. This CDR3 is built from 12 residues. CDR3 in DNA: TGTGCCAGCAGCTCGACCAAAAACATTCAGTACTTC. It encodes CASSSTKNIQYF.

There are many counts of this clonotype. Here the CDR3 DNA reads TGCAGTGCTAAACCATCAGGGGCCAATTCACCCCTCCACTTT. Translated, it gives CSAKPSGANSPLHF. J is TRBJ1-6 and V is TRBV20-1; tentatively, D is TRBD1 (6 bases). Germline values: CDR1 DFQATT, CDR2 SNEGSKA (reference sequence). V was pared by 4 bases and J by 7 bases, with 14 bases between. The length of the CDR3 is 14 residues.

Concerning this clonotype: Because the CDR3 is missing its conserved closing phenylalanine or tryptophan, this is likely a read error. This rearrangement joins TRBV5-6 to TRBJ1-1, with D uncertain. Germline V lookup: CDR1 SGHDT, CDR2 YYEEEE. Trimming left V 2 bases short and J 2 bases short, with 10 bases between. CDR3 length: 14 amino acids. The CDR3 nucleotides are TGTGCCAGCAGCTTCAGTGGATCCAACACTGAAGCTTTCTGT. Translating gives CASSFSGSNTEAFC.

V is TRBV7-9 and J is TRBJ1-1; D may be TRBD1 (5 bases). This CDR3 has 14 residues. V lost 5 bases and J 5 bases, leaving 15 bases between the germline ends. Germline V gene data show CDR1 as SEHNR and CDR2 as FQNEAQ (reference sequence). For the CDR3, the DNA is TGTGCCAGCAGCCAATTTCTGGCAGGGACTGAAGCTTTCTTT. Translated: CASSQFLAGTEAFF.

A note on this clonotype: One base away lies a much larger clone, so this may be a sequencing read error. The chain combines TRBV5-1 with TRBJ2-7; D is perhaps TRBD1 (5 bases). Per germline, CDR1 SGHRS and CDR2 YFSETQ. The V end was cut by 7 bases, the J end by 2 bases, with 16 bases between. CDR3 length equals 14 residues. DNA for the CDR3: TGCGCCAGCTCTCTTACCAGGGTTCCCTACGAGCAGTACTTC. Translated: CASSLTRVPYEQYF.

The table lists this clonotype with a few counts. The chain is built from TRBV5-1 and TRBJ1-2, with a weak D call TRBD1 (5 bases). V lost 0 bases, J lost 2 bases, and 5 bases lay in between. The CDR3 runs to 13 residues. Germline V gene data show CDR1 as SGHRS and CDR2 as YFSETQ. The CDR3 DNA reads TGCGCCAGCAGCTTGGGGACAAACTATGGCTACACCTTC. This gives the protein CASSLGTNYGYTF.